This section outlines one T cell receptor (beta chain) sequence together with its context. Its antigen is currently unknown. The V and J ends lost 10 bases and 1 base respectively, with 12 bases between them. The CDR3 is 13 residues long. With random hexamers, reverse transcription was performed on about 0.45 to 1 ug of RNA. Coverage of TCR beta CDR3 amplification by immunoSEQ multiplex PCR extended to 54 Vbeta and 13 Jbeta. TCRdb recomputed calls from the immunoSEQ multiplex PCR reads with MiXCR, one row per CDR3 protein. The sample includes about 120,000 distinct CDR3 sequences, roughly 94% of them seen just once. These data come from a study of CD8 T cells in Susac syndrome. General study findings and limits: That the number of individuals in its TCR sequencing and HLA analysis was relatively small was acknowledged by the study.

The sequencing sample was made of CD4+ T cells from PBMCs. The receptor's source is a human donor in good health. This sequence joins TRBV12-3 or TRBV12-4 and TRBJ2-3; D ambiguous. CDR3 region: CATNTGGTDTQYF. CDR3 bases: TGTGCCACTAACACTGGGGGCACAGATACGCAGTATTTT.